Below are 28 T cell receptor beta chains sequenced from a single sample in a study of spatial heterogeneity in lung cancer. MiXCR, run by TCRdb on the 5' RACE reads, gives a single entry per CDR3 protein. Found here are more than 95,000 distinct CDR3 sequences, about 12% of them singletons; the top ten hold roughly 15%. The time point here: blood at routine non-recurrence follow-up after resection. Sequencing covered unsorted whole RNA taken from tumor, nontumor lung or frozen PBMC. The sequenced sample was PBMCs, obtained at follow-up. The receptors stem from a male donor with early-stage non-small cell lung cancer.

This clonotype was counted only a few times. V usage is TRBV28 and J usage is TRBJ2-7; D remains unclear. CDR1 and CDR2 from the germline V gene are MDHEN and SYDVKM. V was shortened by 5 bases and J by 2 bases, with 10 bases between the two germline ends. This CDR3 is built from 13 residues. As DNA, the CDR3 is TGTGCCAGCAGTATCCCTCAGACCTACGAGCAGTACTTC. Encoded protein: CASSIPQTYEQYF.

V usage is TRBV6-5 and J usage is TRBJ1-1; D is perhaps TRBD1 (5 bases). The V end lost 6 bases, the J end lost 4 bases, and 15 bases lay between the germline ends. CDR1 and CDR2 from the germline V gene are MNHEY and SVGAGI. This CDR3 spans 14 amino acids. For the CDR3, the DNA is TGTGCCAGCAGCACCGGGACCCACGTCACTGAAGCTTTCTTT. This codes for CASSTGTHVTEAFF.

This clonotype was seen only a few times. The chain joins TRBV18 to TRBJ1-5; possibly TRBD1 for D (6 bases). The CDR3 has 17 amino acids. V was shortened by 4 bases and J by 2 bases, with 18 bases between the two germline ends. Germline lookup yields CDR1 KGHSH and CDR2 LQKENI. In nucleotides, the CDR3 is TGTGCCAGCTCACTTGCGGGGGGCCCCCTGGGCAATCAGCCCCAGCATTTT. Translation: CASSLAGGPLGNQPQHF.

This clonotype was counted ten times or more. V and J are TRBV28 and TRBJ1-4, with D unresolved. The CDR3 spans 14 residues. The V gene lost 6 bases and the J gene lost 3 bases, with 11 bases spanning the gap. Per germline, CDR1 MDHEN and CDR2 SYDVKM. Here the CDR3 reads CASSTQQANEKLFF. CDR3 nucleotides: TGTGCCAGCAGCACCCAGCAGGCTAATGAAAAACTGTTTTTT.

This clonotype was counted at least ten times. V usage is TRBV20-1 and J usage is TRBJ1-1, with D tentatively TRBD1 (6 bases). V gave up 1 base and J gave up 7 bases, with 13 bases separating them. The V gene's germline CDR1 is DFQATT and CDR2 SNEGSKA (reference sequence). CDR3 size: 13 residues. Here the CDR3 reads CSARGPGESEAFF. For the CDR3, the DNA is TGCAGTGCTAGAGGTCCAGGGGAGAGTGAAGCTTTCTTT.

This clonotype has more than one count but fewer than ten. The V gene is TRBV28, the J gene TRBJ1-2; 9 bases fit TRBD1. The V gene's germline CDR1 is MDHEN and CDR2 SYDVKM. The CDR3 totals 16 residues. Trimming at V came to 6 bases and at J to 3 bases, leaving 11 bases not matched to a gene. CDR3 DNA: TGTGCCAGCAGACATCCGAACAGGGGGCGCGACTATGGCTACACCTTC. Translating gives CASRHPNRGRDYGYTF.

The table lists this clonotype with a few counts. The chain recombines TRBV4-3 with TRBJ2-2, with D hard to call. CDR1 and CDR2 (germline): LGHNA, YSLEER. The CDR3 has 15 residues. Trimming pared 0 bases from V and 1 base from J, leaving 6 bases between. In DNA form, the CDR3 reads TGCGCCAGCAGCCAAGATGTTATGAACACCGGGGAGCTGTTTTTT. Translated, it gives CASSQDVMNTGELFF.

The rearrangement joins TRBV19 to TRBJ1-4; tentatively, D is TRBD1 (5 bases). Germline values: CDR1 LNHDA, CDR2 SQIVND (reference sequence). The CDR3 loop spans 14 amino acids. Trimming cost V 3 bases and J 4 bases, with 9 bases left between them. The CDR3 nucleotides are TGTGCCAGTAGTATCAGGGCTTATAATGAAAAACTGTTTTTT. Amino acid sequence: CASSIRAYNEKLFF. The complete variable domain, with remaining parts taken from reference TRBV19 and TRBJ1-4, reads DGGITQSPKYLFRKEGQNVTLSCEQNLNHDAMYWYRQDPGQGLRLIYYSQIVNDFQKGDIAEGYSVSREKKESFPLTVTSAQKNPTAFYLCASSIRAYNEKLFFGSGTQLSVL.

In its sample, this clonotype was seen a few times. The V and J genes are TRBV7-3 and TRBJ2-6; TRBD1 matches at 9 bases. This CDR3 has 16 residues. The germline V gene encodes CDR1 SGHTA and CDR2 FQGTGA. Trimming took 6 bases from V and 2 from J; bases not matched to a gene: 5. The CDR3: CASSNRGQAGANVLTF. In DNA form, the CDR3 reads TGTGCCAGCAGTAACAGGGGGCAGGCTGGGGCCAACGTCCTGACTTTC.

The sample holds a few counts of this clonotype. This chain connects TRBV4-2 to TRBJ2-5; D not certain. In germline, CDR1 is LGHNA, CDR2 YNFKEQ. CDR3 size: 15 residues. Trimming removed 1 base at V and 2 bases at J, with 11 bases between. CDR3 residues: CASSQVGQEQETQYF. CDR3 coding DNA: TGTGCCAGCAGCCAAGTAGGCCAGGAACAAGAGACCCAGTACTTC.

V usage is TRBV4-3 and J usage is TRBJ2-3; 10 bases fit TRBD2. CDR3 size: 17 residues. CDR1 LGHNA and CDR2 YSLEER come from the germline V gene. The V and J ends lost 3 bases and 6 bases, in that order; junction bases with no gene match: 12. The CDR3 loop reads CASSQGSASGGRDTQYF. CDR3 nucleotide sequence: TGCGCCAGCAGCCAGGGTAGTGCTAGCGGGGGACGGGATACGCAGTATTTT.

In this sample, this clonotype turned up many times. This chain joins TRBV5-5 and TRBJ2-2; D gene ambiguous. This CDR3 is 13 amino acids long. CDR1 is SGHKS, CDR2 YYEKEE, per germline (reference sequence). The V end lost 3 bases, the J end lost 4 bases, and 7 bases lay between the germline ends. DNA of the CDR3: TGTGCCAGCAGCTCCTATATCACCGGGGAGCTGTTTTTT. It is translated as CASSSYITGELFF.

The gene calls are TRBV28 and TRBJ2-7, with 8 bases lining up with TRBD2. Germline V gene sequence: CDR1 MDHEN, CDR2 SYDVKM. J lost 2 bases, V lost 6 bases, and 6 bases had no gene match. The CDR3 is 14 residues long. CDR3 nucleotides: TGTGCCAGCAGCCTTAGCGGGGCAGCCTACGAGCAGTACTTC. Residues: CASSLSGAAYEQYF.

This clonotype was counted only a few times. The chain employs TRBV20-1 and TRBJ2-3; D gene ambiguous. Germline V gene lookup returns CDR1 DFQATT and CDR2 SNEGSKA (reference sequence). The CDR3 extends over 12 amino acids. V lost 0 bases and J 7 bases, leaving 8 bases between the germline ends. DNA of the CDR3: TGCAGTGCTAGAGAGTGGGGAAATACGCAGTATTTT. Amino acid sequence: CSAREWGNTQYF.

CDR3 loop: CASGLTVSDTQYF. CDR3 sequence (DNA): TGTGCTAGTGGTTTGACAGTTTCAGATACGCAGTATTTT. The chain combines TRBV12-5 with TRBJ2-3; D remains unclear. Germline V gene lookup returns CDR1 LGHNT and CDR2 FRNRAP. V lost 2 bases and J lost 4, with 7 bases in between. The CDR3 extends over 13 amino acids.

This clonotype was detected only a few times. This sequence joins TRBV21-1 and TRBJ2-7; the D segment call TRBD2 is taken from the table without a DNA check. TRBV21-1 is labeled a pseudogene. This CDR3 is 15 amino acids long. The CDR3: CASGFSGGLSYEQYF. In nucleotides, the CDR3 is TGTGCCAGCGGATTTAGCGGGGGCCTTTCCTACGAGCAGTACTTC.

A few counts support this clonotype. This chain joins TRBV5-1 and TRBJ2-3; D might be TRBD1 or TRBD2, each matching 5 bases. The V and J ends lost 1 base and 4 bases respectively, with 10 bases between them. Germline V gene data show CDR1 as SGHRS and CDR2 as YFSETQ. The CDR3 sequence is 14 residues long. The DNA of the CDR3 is TGCGCCAGCAGCTTGATGGGACCTTCAGATACGCAGTATTTT. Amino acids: CASSLMGPSDTQYF.

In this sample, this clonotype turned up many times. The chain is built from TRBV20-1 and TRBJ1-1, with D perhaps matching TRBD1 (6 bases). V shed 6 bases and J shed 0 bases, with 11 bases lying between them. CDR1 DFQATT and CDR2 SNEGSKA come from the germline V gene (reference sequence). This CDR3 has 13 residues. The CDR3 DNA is TGCAGTGCATCCGGGACACTGAACACTGAAGCTTTCTTT. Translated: CSASGTLNTEAFF.

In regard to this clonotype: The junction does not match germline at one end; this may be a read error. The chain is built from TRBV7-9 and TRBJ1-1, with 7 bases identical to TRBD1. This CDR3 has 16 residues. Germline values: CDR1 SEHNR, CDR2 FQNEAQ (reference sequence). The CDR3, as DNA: TGTGCCAGCAGCTTATCGACAGGGAGACAAGGCACTGGAGCTTTCTTT. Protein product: CASSLSTGRQGTGAFF.

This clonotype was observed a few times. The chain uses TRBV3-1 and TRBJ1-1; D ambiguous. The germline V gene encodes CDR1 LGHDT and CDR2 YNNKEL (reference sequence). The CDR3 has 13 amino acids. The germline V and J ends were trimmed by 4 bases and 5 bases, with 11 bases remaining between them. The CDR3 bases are TGTGCCAGCAGCCGGACCCTAGGGACTGAAGCTTTCTTT. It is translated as CASSRTLGTEAFF.

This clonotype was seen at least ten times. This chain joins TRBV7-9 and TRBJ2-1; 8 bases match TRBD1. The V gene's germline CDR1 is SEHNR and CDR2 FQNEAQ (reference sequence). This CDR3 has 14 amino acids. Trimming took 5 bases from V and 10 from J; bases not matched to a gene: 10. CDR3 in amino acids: CASSPQGASREQFF. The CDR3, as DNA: TGTGCCAGCAGCCCCCAGGGGGCAAGTCGGGAGCAGTTCTTC.

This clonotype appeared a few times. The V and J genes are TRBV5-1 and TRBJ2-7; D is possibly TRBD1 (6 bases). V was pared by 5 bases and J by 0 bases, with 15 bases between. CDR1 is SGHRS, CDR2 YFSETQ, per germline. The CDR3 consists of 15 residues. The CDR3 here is CASRAGAESSYEQYF. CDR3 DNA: TGCGCCAGCAGGGCAGGGGCCGAGAGCTCCTACGAGCAGTACTTC.

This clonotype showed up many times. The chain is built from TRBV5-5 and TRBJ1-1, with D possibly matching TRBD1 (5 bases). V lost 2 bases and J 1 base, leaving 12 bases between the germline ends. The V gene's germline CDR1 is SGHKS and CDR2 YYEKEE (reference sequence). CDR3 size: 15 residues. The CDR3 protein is CASSFLGPPNTEAFF. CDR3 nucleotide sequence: TGTGCCAGCAGCTTCTTGGGGCCTCCGAACACTGAAGCTTTCTTT. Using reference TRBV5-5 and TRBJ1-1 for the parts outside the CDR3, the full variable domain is DAGVTQSPTHLIKTRGQQVTLRCSPISGHKSVSWYQQVLGQGPQFIFQYYEKEERGRGNFPDRFSARQFPNYSSELNVNALLLGDSALYLCASSFLGPPNTEAFFGQGTRLTVV.

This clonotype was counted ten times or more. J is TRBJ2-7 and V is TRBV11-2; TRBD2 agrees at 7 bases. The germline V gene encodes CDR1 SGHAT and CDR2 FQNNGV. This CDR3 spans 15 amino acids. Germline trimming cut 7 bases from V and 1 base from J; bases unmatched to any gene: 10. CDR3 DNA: TGTGCCAGCACTATAGGGTCTAGCGGATCCTACGAGCAGTACTTC. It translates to CASTIGSSGSYEQYF.

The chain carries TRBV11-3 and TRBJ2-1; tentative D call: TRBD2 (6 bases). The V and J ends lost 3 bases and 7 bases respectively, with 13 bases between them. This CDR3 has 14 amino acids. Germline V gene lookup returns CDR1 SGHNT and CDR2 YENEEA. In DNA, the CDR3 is TGTGCCAGCAGCTTGAGCGGGCATTGGAATGAGCAGTTCTTC. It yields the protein CASSLSGHWNEQFF.

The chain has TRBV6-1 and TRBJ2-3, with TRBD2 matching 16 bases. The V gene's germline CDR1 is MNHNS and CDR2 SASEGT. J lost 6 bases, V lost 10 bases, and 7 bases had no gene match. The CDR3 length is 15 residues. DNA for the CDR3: TGTGCCAAGAATCCGGGACTAGCGGGGGGGGATACGCAGTATTTT. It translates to CAKNPGLAGGDTQYF.

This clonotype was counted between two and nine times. The CDR3 is CASIEGEGRGTEAFF. The CDR3 DNA reads as TGTGCCAGCATCGAGGGTGAGGGACGGGGCACTGAAGCTTTCTTT. The J gene is TRBJ1-1, the V gene TRBV28, with a tentative D call TRBD1 (5 bases). Germline V lookup: CDR1 MDHEN, CDR2 SYDVKM. With 7 bases removed from V and 4 bases from J, the gap between germline ends came to 19 bases. The CDR3 is 15 amino acids.

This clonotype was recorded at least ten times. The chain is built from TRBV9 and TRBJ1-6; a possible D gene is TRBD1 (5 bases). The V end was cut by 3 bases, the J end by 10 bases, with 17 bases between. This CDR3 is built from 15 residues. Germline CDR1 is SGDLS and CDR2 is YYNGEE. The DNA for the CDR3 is TGTGCCAGCAGCGCCGACTTGGGGGAGAGGTCACCCCTCCACTTT. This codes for CASSADLGERSPLHF.